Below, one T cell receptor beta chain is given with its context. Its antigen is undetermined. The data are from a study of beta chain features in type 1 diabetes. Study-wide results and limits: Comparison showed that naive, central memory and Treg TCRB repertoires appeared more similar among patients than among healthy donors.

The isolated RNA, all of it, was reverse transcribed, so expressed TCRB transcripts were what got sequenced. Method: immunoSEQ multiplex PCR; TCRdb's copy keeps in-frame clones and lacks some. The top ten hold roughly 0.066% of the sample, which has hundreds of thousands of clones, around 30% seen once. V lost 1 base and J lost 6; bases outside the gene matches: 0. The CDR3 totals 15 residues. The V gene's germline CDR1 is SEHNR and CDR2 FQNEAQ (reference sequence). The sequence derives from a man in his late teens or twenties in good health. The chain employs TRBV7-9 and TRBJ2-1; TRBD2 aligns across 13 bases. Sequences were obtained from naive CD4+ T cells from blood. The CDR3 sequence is CASSLGTSGSNEQFF. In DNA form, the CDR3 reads TGTGCCAGCAGCTTAGGGACTAGCGGGAGCAATGAGCAGTTCTTC.